What follows are 8 T cell receptor beta chains derived from one specimen sequenced in a study of identical twins (dated by TCRdb to the mid-2010s). Library preparation was by 5' RACE. Sequenced using an Illumina HiSeq 2000. TCRdb handled the public reads itself, with Q25 trimming in fastp and clone calling in MiXCR, and kept productive beta chains. Rows are combined by CDR3 protein, so each entry shows the most common genes and DNA. Counted in this sample were 400,000 or so distinct CDR3 sequences; 8.5% to 10% of them appeared once. In total, the top ten clones hold under 10% of the sample. Specimen: naive T cells sorted from blood. The cell subset or site label, as the study defines it: cells isolated with a human naive T-cell isolation kit. Receptor source: a woman in her 50s in good health.

This clonotype came up many times. The chain uses TRBV5-1 and TRBJ1-1, with D possibly TRBD1 on 6 matching bases. The CDR3 has 14 amino acids. V lost 5 bases, J lost 4 bases, and 15 bases lay in between. Per the germline V gene, CDR1 is SGHRS and CDR2 is YFSETQ. CDR3 protein: CASSINTGFTEAFF. CDR3 DNA sequence: TGCGCCAGCAGTATCAACACAGGGTTCACTGAAGCTTTCTTT.

This clonotype has more than one count but fewer than ten. For the CDR3, the DNA is TGTGCCAGCAGCTTGGTCCCCGACAGCGGCCACGAGCAGTACTTC. It is translated as CASSLVPDSGHEQYF. V gene TRBV5-5 combines with J gene TRBJ2-7; D is tentatively TRBD1 or TRBD2 (5 bases each). Germline CDR1 is SGHKS and CDR2 is YYEKEE (reference sequence). There are 15 residues in the CDR3. Between the trimmed V and J ends, which lost 0 bases and 5 bases, there was a span of 15 bases.

A few counts support this clonotype. The J gene is TRBJ1-5, the V gene TRBV20-1; 7 nucleotides align to TRBD1. The length of the CDR3 is 13 residues. The V segment lost 2 bases and the J segment 7 bases; nucleotides outside the gene matches: 5. Germline V gene data show CDR1 as DFQATT and CDR2 as SNEGSKA (reference sequence). The CDR3 is CSARPTGEQPQHF. As DNA, the CDR3 is TGCAGTGCTAGACCAACAGGGGAACAGCCCCAGCATTTT.

This clonotype was seen a handful of times. The chain employs TRBV29-1 and TRBJ1-1, with 10 bases fitting TRBD1. Per the germline V gene, CDR1 is SQVTM and CDR2 is ANQGSEA. The CDR3 length is 12 residues. After removal of 6 bases from V and 5 bases from J, the junction contained 3 bases not matched to a gene. CDR3 sequence: CSVRTGGTEAFF. The CDR3 bases are TGCAGCGTGCGGACAGGGGGGACTGAAGCTTTCTTT.

CDR3 sequence (DNA): TGTGCCAGCAGTGACTCCCCGGCTAGCTCGTTCCTGTTCTTC. It codes for CASSDSPASSFLFF. The chain employs TRBV2 and TRBJ2-1; D perhaps matches TRBD2 (5 bases). The germline V and J ends were trimmed by 3 bases and 15 bases, with 21 bases remaining between them. CDR3 size: 14 residues. Per the germline V gene, CDR1 is SNHLY and CDR2 is FYNNEI.

This clonotype showed up just a few times. The V call is TRBV15, the J call TRBJ2-7, with D possibly being TRBD1 (5 bases). The germline V gene encodes CDR1 LNHNV and CDR2 YYDKDF (reference sequence). Trimming pared 0 bases from V and 1 base from J, leaving 10 bases between. The CDR3 extends over 15 amino acids. The CDR3 region is CATSRDPTGSYEQYF. CDR3 nucleotide sequence: TGTGCCACCAGCAGAGATCCCACAGGTTCCTACGAGCAGTACTTC.

The rearrangement uses TRBV12-3 or TRBV12-4 and TRBJ2-5, with unresolved D. The CDR3 length is 13 residues. V was trimmed by 6 bases and J by 4 bases, leaving 12 bases between them. This CDR3 is CASSWLGSETQYF. CDR3 DNA sequence: TGTGCCAGCAGCTGGTTAGGGTCAGAGACCCAGTACTTC.

This clonotype was counted many times. V usage is TRBV9 and J usage is TRBJ2-7, with TRBD2 as a possible D gene (5 bases). This CDR3 comprises 13 residues. Germline CDR1 reads SGDLS; CDR2 reads YYNGEE. The ends were cut back, 5 bases at V and 3 bases at J, with 12 bases in the middle. The CDR3 spells CASSAGEIYEQYF. For the CDR3, the DNA is TGTGCCAGCAGTGCCGGGGAGATCTACGAGCAGTACTTC.